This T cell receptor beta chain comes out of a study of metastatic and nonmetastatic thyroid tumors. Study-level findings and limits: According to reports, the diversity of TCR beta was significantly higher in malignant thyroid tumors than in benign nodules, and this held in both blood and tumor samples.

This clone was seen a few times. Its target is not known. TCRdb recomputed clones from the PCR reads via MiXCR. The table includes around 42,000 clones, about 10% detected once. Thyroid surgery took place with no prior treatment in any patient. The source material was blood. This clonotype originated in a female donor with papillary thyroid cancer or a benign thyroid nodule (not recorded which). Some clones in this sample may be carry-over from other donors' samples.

The CDR3 reads CASSQDSGTAFF. Written as DNA, the CDR3 is TGTGCCAGCAGCCAAGATTCGGGGACAGCGTTTTTT. The chain uses TRBV14 and TRBJ2-2, with TRBD1 identical over 7 bases. In germline, CDR1 is SGHDN, CDR2 FVKESK. V lost 0 bases and J lost 16; bases outside the gene matches: 5. The CDR3 has 12 amino acids.